This TCR beta chain stems from a study of CD4+ T cells in melanoma. The ends were cut back, 3 bases at V and 2 bases at J, with 11 bases in the middle. This CDR3 contains 15 residues. The germline CDR1 and CDR2 sequences are SGHAT and FQNNGV. TCRdb keeps only in-frame clones here, not all; method: immunoSEQ multiplex PCR. Among roughly 150,000 clones listed, around 90% were seen once. The receptor was derived from a human donor with melanoma. This sequence joins TRBV11-2 and TRBJ1-3, with D tentatively TRBD1 (5 bases). Here the CDR3 reads CASSFTWGAGNTIYF. The CDR3 nucleotides read TGTGCCAGCAGCTTTACGTGGGGGGCTGGAAACACCATATATTTT.